Below, one TCR beta chain is given with its context. This clonotype was picked up a small number of times. Its antigen is not yet known. Within one base of it there is no much larger clone, and no base qualities were kept. The data were obtained in a study of patients and donors after allogeneic stem cell transplantation (dated by TCRdb to between 2020 and 2021). The CDR3, cysteine through phenylalanine, is 17 amino acids long. Kept here is only the CDR3 DNA, which spans 51 bases and is read in frame from base 1. Trimming costs V 5 bases and J 2 bases, and their ends lie 18 bases apart. Via the germline V gene, CDR1 is KGHSH and CDR2 LQKENI. The method behind the library was RT-PCR. TCRdb shows the sequencer as NextSeq 550. TCRdb reanalyzed the raw reads on its own, using fastp at Q25 for trimming and MiXCR for clone calling, and kept in-frame beta chains. A single entry per CDR3 protein holds the most common genes and DNA from its merged rows. A total of over 150,000 distinct CDR3 sequences appear in this sample, approximately 41% of them only once. The leading ten clones occupy 25% to 35% of the sample.

The chain is made from TRBV18 and TRBJ1-4, with the D gene call left open. The origin of this receptor is a human donor who was either an allogeneic HSCT recipient or a stem cell or donor lymphocyte infusion donor (not recorded which). It is not recorded whose cells these are; they may come from a transplant donor. Sample: blood, either unsorted or a sorted T cell fraction (not recorded which). The CDR3 sequence is CASSEPNRGATNEKLFF. The DNA is TGTGCCAGCTCAGAGCCGAACCGGGGAGCGACTAATGAAAAACTGTTTTTT. The entire variable domain, with the stretches around the CDR3 drawn from the reference TRBV18 and TRBJ1-4 proteins, is NAGVMQNPRHLVRRRGQEARLRCSPMKGHSHVYWYRQLPEEGLKFMVYLQKENIIDESGMPKERFSAEFPKEGPSILRIQQVVRGDSAAYFCASSEPNRGATNEKLFFGSGTQLSVL.